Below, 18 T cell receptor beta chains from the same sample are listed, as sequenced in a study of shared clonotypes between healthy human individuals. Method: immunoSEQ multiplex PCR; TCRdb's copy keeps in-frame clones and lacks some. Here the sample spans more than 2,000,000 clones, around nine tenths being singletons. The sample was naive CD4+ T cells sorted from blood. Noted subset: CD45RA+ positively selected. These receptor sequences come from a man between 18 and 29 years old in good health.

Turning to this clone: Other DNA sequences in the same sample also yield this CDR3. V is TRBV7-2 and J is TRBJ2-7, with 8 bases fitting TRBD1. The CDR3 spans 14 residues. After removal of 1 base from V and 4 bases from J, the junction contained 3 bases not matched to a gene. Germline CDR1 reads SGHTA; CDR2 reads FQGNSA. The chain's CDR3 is CASSLGRGRYEQYF. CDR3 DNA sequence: TGTGCCAGCAGCTTAGGCAGGGGGCGTTACGAGCAGTACTTC.

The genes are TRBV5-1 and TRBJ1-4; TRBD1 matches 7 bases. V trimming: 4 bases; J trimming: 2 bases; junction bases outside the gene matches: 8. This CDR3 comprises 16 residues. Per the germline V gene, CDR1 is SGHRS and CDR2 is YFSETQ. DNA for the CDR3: TGCGCCAGCAGCAGGCAGGGGGAGGCGACTAATGAAAAACTGTTTTTT. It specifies CASSRQGEATNEKLFF. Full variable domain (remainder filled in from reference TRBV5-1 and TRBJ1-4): KAGVTQTPRYLIKTRGQQVTLSCSPISGHRSVSWYQQTPGQGLQFLFEYFSETQRNKGNFPGRFSGRQFSNSRSEMNVSTLELGDSALYLCASSRQGEATNEKLFFGSGTQLSVL.

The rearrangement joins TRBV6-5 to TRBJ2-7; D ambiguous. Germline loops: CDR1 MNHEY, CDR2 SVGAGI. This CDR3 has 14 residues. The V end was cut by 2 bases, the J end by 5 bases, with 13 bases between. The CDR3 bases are TGTGCCAGCAGTTACGCTCCGGGTCTTCACGAGCAGTACTTC. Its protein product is CASSYAPGLHEQYF.

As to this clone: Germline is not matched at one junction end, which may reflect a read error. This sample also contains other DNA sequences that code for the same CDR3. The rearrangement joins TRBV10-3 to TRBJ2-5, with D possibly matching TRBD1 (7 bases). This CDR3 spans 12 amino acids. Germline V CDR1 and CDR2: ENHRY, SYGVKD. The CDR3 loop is CAISAGGETQYF. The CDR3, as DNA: TGTGCCATAAGTGCAGGGGGGGAGACCCAGTACTTC.

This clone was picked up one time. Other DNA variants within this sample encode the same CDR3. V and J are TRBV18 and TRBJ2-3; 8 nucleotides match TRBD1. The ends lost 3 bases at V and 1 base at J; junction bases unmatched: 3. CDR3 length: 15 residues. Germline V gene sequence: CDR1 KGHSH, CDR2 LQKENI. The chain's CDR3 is CASSPGQGRTDTQYF. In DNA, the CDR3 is TGTGCCAGCTCACCCGGACAGGGACGCACAGATACGCAGTATTTT. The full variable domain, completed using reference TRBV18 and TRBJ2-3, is NAGVMQNPRHLVRRRGQEARLRCSPMKGHSHVYWYRQLPEEGLKFMVYLQKENIIDESGMPKERFSAEFPKEGPSILRIQQVVRGDSAAYFCASSPGQGRTDTQYFGPGTRLTVL.

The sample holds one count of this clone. The CDR3 loop reads CASSGVLGQAPPVNEQYF. The CDR3, as DNA: TGTGCCAGCAGCGGGGTACTGGGACAGGCTCCCCCCGTTAACGAGCAGTACTTC. The genes are TRBV21-1 and TRBJ2-7; the table's D call, TRBD1, was not checked against the DNA. TRBV21-1 is shown as a pseudogene. The CDR3 runs 18 residues.

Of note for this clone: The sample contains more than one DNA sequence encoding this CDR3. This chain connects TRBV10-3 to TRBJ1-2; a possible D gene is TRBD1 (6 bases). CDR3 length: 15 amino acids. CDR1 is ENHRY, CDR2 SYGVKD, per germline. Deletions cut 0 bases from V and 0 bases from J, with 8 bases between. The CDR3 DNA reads TGTGCCATCAGTGAGTCGACAGGTACTAACTATGGCTACACCTTC. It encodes CAISESTGTNYGYTF.

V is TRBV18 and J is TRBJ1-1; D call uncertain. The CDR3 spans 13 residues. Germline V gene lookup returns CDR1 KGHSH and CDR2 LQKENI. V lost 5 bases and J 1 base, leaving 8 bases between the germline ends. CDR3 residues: CASSSSQNTEAFF. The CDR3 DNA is TGTGCCAGCTCATCGTCCCAGAACACTGAAGCTTTCTTT.

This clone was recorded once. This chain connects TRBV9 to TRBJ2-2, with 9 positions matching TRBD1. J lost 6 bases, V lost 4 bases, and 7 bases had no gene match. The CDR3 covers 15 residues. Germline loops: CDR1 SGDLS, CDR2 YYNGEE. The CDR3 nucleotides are TGTGCCAGCAGCTTGGGGACAGGGAAATCCGGGGAGCTGTTTTTT. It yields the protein CASSLGTGKSGELFF.

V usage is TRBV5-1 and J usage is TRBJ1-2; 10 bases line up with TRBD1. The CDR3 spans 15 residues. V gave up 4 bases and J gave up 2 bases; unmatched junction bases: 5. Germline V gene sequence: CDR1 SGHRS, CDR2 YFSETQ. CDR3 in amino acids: CASSRPGQGNYGYTF. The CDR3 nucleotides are TGCGCCAGCAGCCGCCCGGGACAGGGGAACTATGGCTACACCTTC.

In DNA, the CDR3 is TGTGCCAGCAGTTCTGACAGGGGGCTTCCCCAGCATTTT. Its translation: CASSSDRGLPQHF. The rearrangement uses TRBV6-6 and TRBJ1-5, with TRBD1 matching 10 bases. V shed 4 bases, J shed 10 bases, and the junction held 4 bases outside the gene matches. Germline V gene sequence: CDR1 MNHNY, CDR2 SVGAGI (reference sequence). This CDR3 has 13 amino acids.

The CDR3 DNA reads TGTGCCAGCAGCTTAGGGCCGTATGAAAAACTGTTTTTT. This encodes CASSLGPYEKLFF. The gene calls are TRBV7-3 and TRBJ1-4; D remains unclear. CDR3 size: 13 residues. Germline CDR1 is SGHTA and CDR2 is FQGTGA. V dropped 2 bases and J dropped 6 bases, with 7 bases sitting between them.

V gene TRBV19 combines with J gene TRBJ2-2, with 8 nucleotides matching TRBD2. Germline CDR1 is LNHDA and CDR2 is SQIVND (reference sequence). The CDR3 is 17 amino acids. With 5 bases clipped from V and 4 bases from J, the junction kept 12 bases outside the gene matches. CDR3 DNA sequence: TGTGCCAGTAGTTGGATAGCGGGAAGGATGGGCACCGGGGAGCTGTTTTTT. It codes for CASSWIAGRMGTGELFF. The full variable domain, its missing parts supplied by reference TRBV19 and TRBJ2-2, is DGGITQSPKYLFRKEGQNVTLSCEQNLNHDAMYWYRQDPGQGLRLIYYSQIVNDFQKGDIAEGYSVSREKKESFPLTVTSAQKNPTAFYLCASSWIAGRMGTGELFFGEGSRLTVL.

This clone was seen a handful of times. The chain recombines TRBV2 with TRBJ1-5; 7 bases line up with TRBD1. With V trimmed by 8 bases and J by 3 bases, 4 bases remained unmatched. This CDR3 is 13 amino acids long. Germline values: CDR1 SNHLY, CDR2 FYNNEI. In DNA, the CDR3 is TGTGCCAGCGGAGGGACAGACAATCAGCCCCAGCATTTT. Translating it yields CASGGTDNQPQHF.

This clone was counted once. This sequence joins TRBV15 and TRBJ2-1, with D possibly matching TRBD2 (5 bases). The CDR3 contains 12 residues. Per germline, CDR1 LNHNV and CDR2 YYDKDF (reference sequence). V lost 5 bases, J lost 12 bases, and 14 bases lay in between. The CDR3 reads CATSLRTGWQFF. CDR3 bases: TGTGCCACCAGCCTCCGGACTGGGTGGCAGTTCTTC.

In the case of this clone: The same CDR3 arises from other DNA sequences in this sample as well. The CDR3 spells CASSRTSGSYEQYF. In nucleotides, the CDR3 is TGCGCCAGCAGCCGGACTAGCGGATCCTACGAGCAGTACTTC. The rearrangement links TRBV5-1 to TRBJ2-7, with 10 nucleotides matching TRBD2. This CDR3 contains 14 residues. V lost 4 bases to trimming and J lost 1 base; unmatched junction nucleotides: 2. The V gene's germline CDR1 is SGHRS and CDR2 YFSETQ.

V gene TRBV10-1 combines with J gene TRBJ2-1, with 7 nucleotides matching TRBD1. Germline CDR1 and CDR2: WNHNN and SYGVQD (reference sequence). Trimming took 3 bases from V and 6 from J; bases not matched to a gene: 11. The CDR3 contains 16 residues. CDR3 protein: CASSEGPGQRGNEQFF. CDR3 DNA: TGCGCCAGCAGTGAAGGCCCGGGACAGCGAGGCAATGAGCAGTTCTTC.

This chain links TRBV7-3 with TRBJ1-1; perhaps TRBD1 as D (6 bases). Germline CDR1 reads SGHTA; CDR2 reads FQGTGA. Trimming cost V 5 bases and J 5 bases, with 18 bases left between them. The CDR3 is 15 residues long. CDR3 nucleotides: TGTGCCAGCAGCGGTGGATGGGGGCATAAGACTGAAGCTTTCTTT. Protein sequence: CASSGGWGHKTEAFF.